Reported below is one T cell receptor (beta chain). Its antigen is still unknown. CDR1 is LNHDA and CDR2 is SQIVND in the germline V gene (reference sequence). CDR3 size: 15 residues. The junction had 6 bases not matched to a gene; V was cut back by 3 bases and J by 6 bases. The sample is drawn from a study of cytomegalovirus exposure and HLA in healthy donors. PCR used 60 Vbeta primers and 13 Jbeta primers. Profiled with immunoSEQ multiplex PCR; TCRdb holds only in-frame clones, not every one. The data contain 130,000 or so clones, roughly 70% of them singletons. Study observations and caveats: An analysis that was carried out later associated 16,951 TCR beta sequences with HLA alleles at 0.05 false discovery rate. TCR beta chains associated with HLA were, in a later analysis, more clonally expanded than equally common others. Among the most significant clusters, several appeared linked to common viral pathogens in a later analysis.

The donors gave bone marrow, and they were healthy. V usage is TRBV19 and J usage is TRBJ2-1, with 9 bases aligning to TRBD1. The sequence derives from a middle-aged woman in good health and CMV-seropositive. Source material: PBMCs. The CDR3 coding sequence is TGTGCCAGTAGTATGACAGGGGGGCAGGTCAATGAGCAGTTCTTC. Amino acids: CASSMTGGQVNEQFF.